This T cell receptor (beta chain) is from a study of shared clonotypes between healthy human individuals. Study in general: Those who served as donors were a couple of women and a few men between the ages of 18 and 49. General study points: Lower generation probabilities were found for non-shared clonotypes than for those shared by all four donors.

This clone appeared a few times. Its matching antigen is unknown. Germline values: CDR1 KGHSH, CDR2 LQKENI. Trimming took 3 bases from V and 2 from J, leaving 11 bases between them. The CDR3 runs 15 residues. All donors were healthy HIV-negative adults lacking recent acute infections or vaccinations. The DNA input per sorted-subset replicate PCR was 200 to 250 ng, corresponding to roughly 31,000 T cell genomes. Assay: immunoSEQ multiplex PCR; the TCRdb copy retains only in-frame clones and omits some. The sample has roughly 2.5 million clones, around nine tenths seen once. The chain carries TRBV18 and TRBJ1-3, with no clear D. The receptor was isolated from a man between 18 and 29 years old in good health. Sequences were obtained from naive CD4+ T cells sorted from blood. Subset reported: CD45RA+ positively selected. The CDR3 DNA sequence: TGTGCCAGCTCACCTCCCTGGCGGGCTGGAAACACCATATATTTT. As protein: CASSPPWRAGNTIYF.